This T cell receptor (beta chain) was captured in a study of CD8 T cells in Susac syndrome. An input of about 0.5 to 1 ug of RNA was subjected to reverse transcription using random hexamers. TCRdb reprocessed the immunoSEQ multiplex PCR reads via MiXCR and lists one record per CDR3 protein. In the table there are 150,000 to 250,000 distinct CDR3 sequences, 90% to 95% of which are singletons. FACS was used to enrich TEMRA cells, whereas the CD8+ and CD4+ T cells were obtained by negative isolation. Sample: CD4+ T cells from PBMCs. The clonotype comes from a human donor with multiple sclerosis.

The chain's CDR3 is CASSLGGPKGRWLSYEQYF. The CDR3 DNA is TGTGCCAGCAGCTTAGGAGGTCCTAAGGGACGCTGGCTTTCCTACGAGCAGTACTTC. The V and J genes are TRBV7-9 and TRBJ2-7; either TRBD1 or TRBD2 may supply D (5 bases each). Germline values: CDR1 SEHNR, CDR2 FQNEAQ (reference sequence). The CDR3 spans 19 residues. V lost 1 base and J 1 base, leaving 23 bases between the germline ends.